These 8 T cell receptor beta chains were all obtained from the same sample, sequenced in a study of blood T cell repertoires in COVID-19. The table came from immunoSEQ multiplex PCR; TCRdb's copy has only in-frame clones and leaves some out. The sample carries 100,000 to 120,000 clones, 88% recorded once. Sequenced material: peripheral blood. These receptors came from a woman aged 45-65 years with acute or convalescent COVID-19.

CDR3 region: CASASAGAKNIQYF. The CDR3 DNA reads as TGTGCCAGCGCCTCCGCGGGAGCCAAAAACATTCAGTACTTC. The V gene is TRBV7-2, the J gene TRBJ2-4, with D possibly being TRBD2 (5 bases). V lost 8 bases, J lost 0 bases, and 11 bases lay in between. Germline V lookup: CDR1 SGHTA, CDR2 FQGNSA. The CDR3 length is 14 residues.

This clone was picked up a small number of times. V is TRBV5-1 and J is TRBJ2-2; maybe TRBD2 (5 bases). Germline V gives CDR1 SGHRS, CDR2 YFSETQ. The CDR3 totals 14 residues. V gave up 2 bases and J gave up 8 bases, with 13 bases separating them. DNA of the CDR3: TGCGCCAGCAGCTTCGACTACCCCTCGGGGGAGCTGTTTTTT. Its translation is CASSFDYPSGELFF.

The chain combines TRBV6-6 with TRBJ2-5; D unclear. The CDR3 has 11 amino acids. The V and J ends lost 6 bases and 4 bases respectively, with 6 bases between them. Germline CDR1 reads MNHNY; CDR2 reads SVGAGI (reference sequence). CDR3 DNA sequence: TGTGCCAGCAGCCCCTCAGAGACCCAGTACTTC. This translates into CASSPSETQYF.

The gene calls are TRBV29-1 and TRBJ2-1; 7 bases align to TRBD1. The CDR3 spans 15 residues. Germline assignment: CDR1 SQVTM and CDR2 ANQGSEA. The V gene end was trimmed by 4 bases and the J gene end by 5 bases; junction bases not matched to a gene: 11. The CDR3: CSVAVDRVLNNEQFF. The CDR3 DNA reads as TGCAGCGTTGCAGTTGACAGGGTACTTAACAATGAGCAGTTCTTC.

V and J are TRBV6-6 and TRBJ1-3; no definite D call. CDR1 is MNHNY and CDR2 is SVGAGI in the germline V gene (reference sequence). Trimming removed 1 base at V and 4 bases at J, with 11 bases between. The CDR3 sequence is 15 residues long. The CDR3 DNA reads TGTGCCAGCAGTTACTTCCCAAATCCAGGAAACACCATATATTTT. It specifies CASSYFPNPGNTIYF.

This chain links TRBV19 with TRBJ2-5; no definite D call. This CDR3 spans 12 amino acids. The V end lost 6 bases, the J end lost 1 base, and 6 bases lay between the germline ends. Germline V gene lookup returns CDR1 LNHDA and CDR2 SQIVND (reference sequence). The CDR3 region has the DNA TGTGCCAGTAGCGTACTCCAAGAGACCCAGTACTTC. This encodes CASSVLQETQYF.

This clone was seen once. V gene TRBV4-2 combines with J gene TRBJ1-4; TRBD1 aligns across 10 bases. V lost 3 bases, J lost 7 bases, and 8 bases stayed unmatched. The CDR3 extends over 16 amino acids. CDR1 and CDR2 (germline): LGHNA, YNFKEQ. The CDR3 sequence is CASSQLSGQGFEKLFF. The CDR3 bases are TGTGCCAGCAGCCAGCTTTCGGGACAGGGGTTTGAAAAACTGTTTTTT.

This clone has more than one count but fewer than ten. The sample holds other DNA sequences that translate to the same CDR3. The DNA of the CDR3 is TGCGCCAGCAGCTTGGCCGGGGGTTTTGGGCAGCCCCAGCATTTT. Its translation is CASSLAGGFGQPQHF. The V and J genes are TRBV5-1 and TRBJ1-5, with D perhaps TRBD1 (5 bases). The CDR3 contains 15 residues. Germline lookup yields CDR1 SGHRS and CDR2 YFSETQ. V was clipped by 0 bases and J by 7 bases, with 14 bases between them.